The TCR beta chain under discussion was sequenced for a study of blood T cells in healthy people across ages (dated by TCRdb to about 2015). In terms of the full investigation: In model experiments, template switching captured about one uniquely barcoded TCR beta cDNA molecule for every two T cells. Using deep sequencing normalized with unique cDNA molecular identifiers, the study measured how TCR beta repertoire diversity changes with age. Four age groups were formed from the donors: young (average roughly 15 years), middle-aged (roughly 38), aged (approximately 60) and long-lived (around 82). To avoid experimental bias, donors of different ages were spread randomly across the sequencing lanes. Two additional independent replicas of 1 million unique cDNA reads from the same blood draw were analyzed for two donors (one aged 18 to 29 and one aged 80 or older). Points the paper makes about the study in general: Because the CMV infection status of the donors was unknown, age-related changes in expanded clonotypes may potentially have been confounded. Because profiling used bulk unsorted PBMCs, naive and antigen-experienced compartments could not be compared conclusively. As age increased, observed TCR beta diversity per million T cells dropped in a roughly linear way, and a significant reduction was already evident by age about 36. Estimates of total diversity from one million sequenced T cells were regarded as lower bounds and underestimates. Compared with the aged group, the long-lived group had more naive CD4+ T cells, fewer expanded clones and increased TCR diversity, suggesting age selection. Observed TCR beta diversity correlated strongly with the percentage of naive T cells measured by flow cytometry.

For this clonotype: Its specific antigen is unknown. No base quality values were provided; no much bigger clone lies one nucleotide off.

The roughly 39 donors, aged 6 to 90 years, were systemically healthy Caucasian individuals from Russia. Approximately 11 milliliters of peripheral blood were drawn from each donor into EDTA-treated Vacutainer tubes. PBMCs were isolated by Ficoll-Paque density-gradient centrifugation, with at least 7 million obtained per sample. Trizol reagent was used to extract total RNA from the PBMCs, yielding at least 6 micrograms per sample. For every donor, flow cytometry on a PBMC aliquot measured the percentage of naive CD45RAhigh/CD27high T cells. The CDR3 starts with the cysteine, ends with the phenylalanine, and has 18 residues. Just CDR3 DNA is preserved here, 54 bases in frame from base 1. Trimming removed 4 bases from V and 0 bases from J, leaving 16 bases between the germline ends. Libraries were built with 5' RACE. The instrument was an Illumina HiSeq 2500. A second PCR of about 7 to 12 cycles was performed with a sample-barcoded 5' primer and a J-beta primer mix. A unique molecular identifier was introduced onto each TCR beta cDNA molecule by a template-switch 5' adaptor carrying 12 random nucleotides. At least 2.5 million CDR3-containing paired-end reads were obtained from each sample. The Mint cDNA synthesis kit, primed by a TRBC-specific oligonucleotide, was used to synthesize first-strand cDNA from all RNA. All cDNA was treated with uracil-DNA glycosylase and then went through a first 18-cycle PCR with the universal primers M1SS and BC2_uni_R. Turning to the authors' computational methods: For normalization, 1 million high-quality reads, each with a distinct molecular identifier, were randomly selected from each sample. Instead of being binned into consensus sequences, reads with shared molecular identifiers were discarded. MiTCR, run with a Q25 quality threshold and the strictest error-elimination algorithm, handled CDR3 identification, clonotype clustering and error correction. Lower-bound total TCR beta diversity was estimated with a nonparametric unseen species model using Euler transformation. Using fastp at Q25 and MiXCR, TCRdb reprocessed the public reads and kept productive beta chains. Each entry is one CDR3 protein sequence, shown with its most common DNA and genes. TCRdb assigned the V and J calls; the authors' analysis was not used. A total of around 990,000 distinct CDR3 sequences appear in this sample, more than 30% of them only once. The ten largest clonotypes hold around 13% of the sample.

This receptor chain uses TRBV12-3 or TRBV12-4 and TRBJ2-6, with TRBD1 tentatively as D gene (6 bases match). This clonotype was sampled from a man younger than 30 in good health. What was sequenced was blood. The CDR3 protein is CASSSAGRGISGANVLTF. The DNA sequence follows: TGTGCCAGCAGTTCGGCTGGCAGGGGCATCTCTGGGGCCAACGTCCTGACTTTC.